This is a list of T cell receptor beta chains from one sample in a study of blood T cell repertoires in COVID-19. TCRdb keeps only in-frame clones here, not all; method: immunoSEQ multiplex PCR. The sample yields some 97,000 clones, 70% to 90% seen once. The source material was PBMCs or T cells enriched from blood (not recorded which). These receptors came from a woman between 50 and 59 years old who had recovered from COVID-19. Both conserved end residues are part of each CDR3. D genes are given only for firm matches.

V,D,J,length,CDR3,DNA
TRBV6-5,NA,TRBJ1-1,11,CASSQLAEAFF,TGTGCCAGCAGTCAACTAGCTGAAGCTTTCTTT
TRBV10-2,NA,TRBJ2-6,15,CASTRGSGGANVLTF,TGCGCCAGCACCCGGGGTAGCGGTGGGGCCAACGTCCTGACTTTC
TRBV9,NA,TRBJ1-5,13,CASSVSGDQPQHF,TGTGCCAGCAGCGTATCGGGGGACCAGCCCCAGCATTTT
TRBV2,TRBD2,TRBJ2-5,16,CASSYGGLAGGETQYF,TGTGCCAGCAGTTACGGGGGGTTAGCGGGAGGCGAGACCCAGTACTTC
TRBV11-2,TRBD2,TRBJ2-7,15,CASRFPGLATYEQYF,TGTGCCAGCAGATTCCCGGGACTAGCGACCTACGAGCAGTACTTC
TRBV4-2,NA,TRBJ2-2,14,CASSQTIRTGELFF,TGTGCCAGCAGCCAGACAATACGCACCGGGGAGCTGTTTTTT
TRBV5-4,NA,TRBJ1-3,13,CASSLGQANTIYF,TGTGCCAGCAGCTTGGGACAGGCAAACACCATATATTTT
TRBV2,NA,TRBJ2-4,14,CASSEVLAKNIQYF,TGTGCCAGCAGTGAAGTCCTGGCCAAAAACATTCAGTACTTC
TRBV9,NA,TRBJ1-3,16,CASSGTDRTSGNTIYF,TGTGCCAGCAGCGGGACAGACAGGACCTCTGGAAACACCATATATTTT
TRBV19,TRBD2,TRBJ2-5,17,CASSPRSPTSGRETQYF,TGTGCCAGTAGTCCCCGGTCCCCGACTAGCGGGAGAGAGACCCAGTACTTC